This T cell receptor (beta chain) was observed in a study of T cell responses to AZD1222 COVID-19 vaccine. Assay: immunoSEQ multiplex PCR; the TCRdb copy retains only in-frame clones and omits some. The table records 45,000 to 65,000 clones, 80% of them present only once. The CDR3 totals 13 residues. Trimming removed 0 bases at V and 11 bases at J, with 12 bases between. Germline V lookup: CDR1 MGHRA, CDR2 YSYEKL. V is TRBV4-1 and J is TRBJ2-3; a weak D match, TRBD1 (5 bases). The sequence was collected from an adult who received the AZD1222 COVID-19 vaccine. Material: peripheral blood, obtained 28 days after the second AZD1222 dose. CDR3 protein: CASSQEKGMMQYF. CDR3 nucleotide sequence: TGCGCCAGCAGCCAAGAAAAGGGGATGATGCAGTATTTT.